The clone carrying this T cell receptor (beta chain) showed up just a few times. Its antigen remains unidentified. The CDR3 extends over 13 amino acids. V was shortened by 7 bases and J by 2 bases, with 14 bases between the two germline ends. Germline V lookup: CDR1 SQVTM, CDR2 ANQGSEA. The record originates from a study of CD8 T cells in ankylosing spondylitis. Study-wide findings and caveats: Made up of about eight highly homologous variants, a TCR beta motif appeared characteristic of ankylosing spondylitis blood. Matched ankylosing spondylitis synovial fluid reportedly showed significant enrichment of disease-linked clones. Disease-associated clonotypes exhibited CD8+ identity and were relatively infrequent in peripheral blood.

In making TCR beta libraries, quantitative 5'-RACE with molecular barcodes was used. MiXCR was run by TCRdb on the 5' RACE reads, yielding one entry per CDR3 protein. The sample carries about 450,000 distinct CDR3 sequences, about 24% recorded once. Input material: blood, either unsorted or a sorted T cell fraction (not recorded which). This TCR was recovered from a male donor with ankylosing spondylitis. The rearrangement links TRBV29-1 to TRBJ2-5, with D possibly matching TRBD1 (6 bases). CDR3 in DNA: TGCAGCGCCTCCCGGACAGTTCAAGAGACCCAGTACTTC. Its translation is CSASRTVQETQYF.